Listed below are T cell receptor beta chains from one sample, sequenced in a study of cytomegalovirus exposure and HLA in healthy donors. Assay: immunoSEQ multiplex PCR; the TCRdb copy retains only in-frame clones and omits some. The sample records about 83,000 clones, approximately 75% being singletons. Sequencing was done on a sample of PBMCs. The receptors shown here come from a man between 60 and 75 years old in good health and CMV-seronegative. CDR3s leave out the opening cysteine and the closing phenylalanine or tryptophan. Each record gives: V gene, J gene, CDR3 protein.

>TRBV30|TRBJ2-7
AWSVRGHGTGGSNEQY
>TRBV5-1|TRBJ1-2
ASSPSANYGYT
>TRBV5-6|TRBJ2-7
ASSSGSGEQY
>TRBV11-2|TRBJ1-4
ASSLPGHRKLF
>TRBV5-6|TRBJ2-3
ASSFRTSGAAADTQY
>TRBV7-9|TRBJ2-2
ASTPGGTGNTGELF
>TRBV6-5|TRBJ1-2
ASSYAGQGSYGYT
>TRBV30|TRBJ1-2
AWRGTRSCT
>TRBV7-6|TRBJ1-1
ASSPGHSNTEAF
>TRBV7-9|TRBJ2-1
SSSLPGSSYNEQF
>TRBV7-8|TRBJ2-1
ASSLRLGAGAYNEQF
>TRBV18|TRBJ2-3
ASSPPYSTDTQY
>TRBV27|TRBJ2-7
ASSPKILATPREQY
>TRBV27|TRBJ1-2
ASSLLSGQGAVGYT
>TRBV5-4|TRBJ1-2
ASSLGGAYYGYT
>TRBV6-5|TRBJ2-7
ASSQRQGHWIEQY
>TRBV7-9|TRBJ1-1
SSSLVLYTGYTEAF
>TRBV6-5|TRBJ1-5
ASSDQGSNQPQH
>TRBV4-2|TRBJ1-4
ASSQENRDEKLF
>TRBV4-2|TRBJ2-1
ASSPTRGQHNEQF
>TRBV5-5|TRBJ2-6
ASSPGGVLSGANVLT
>TRBV5-1|TRBJ1-1
ASSSTTGGGGGTEAF
>TRBV19|TRBJ2-7
ASSIAGGVVSYEQY
>TRBV2|TRBJ2-1
ASSSGGNEQF
>TRBV2|TRBJ1-6
ASSRGTGVGSSPLH
>TRBV7-9|TRBJ1-1
SSSLGTGGAF
>TRBV18|TRBJ1-2
ASSGTGDGYT
>TRBV4-2|TRBJ1-5
ASSQGPSGGEPQH
>TRBV2|TRBJ2-1
ASSARDYHNEQF
>TRBV2|TRBJ1-6
ASSGQGARNSPLH
>TRBV27|TRBJ1-1
ASSLGDYTEAF
>TRBV19|TRBJ1-6
ATGQGYNSPLH
>TRBV5-1|TRBJ1-2
ASSRATGDPYGYT
>TRBV5-1|TRBJ1-6
ASSSDRLYNSPLH
>TRBV9|TRBJ1-1
ASSVAGTDSTEAF
>TRBV5-1|TRBJ1-2
ASSLEGGLGGYT
>TRBV9|TRBJ2-7
ASSGGDRDGNYEQY
>TRBV30|NA
AWSGPGIISYEQY
>TRBV2|TRBJ1-2
ASSGQGAGYGYT
>TRBV6-1|TRBJ1-2
ASSGLGGYYGYT
>TRBV6-1|TRBJ2-3
ASSEERVGTQY
>TRBV27|TRBJ1-5
ASSYRDSARPQH
>TRBV7-8|TRBJ2-1
ASLSAGIHNEQF
>TRBV10-3|TRBJ2-2
AISPRGGDVSGELF
>TRBV9|TRBJ2-3
ASSIGQGAGFGITDTQY
>TRBV7-9|TRBJ1-6
ASSLVGFLTPLH
>TRBV30|TRBJ2-1
AWSARDRGFDEQF
>TRBV19|TRBJ1-3
ASSIGQAGNTIY
>TRBV11-2|TRBJ1-1
ASSLGGQNTEAF
>TRBV7-8|TRBJ1-2
ASSEPGQGRGGYT
>TRBV7-9|TRBJ1-5
SSSLAGSGYHQPQH
>TRBV10-3|TRBJ1-2
AIGGPPGNYGYT
>TRBV27|TRBJ1-1
ASSPSESTEAF
>TRBV6-4|TRBJ1-2
ASHRGYGYT
>TRBV9|TRBJ2-7
ASSAWSFPGREQY
>TRBV5-1|TRBJ1-1
ASSRTGLNTEAF
>TRBV7-9|TRBJ2-1
ASSPGTGDVNEQF
>TRBV7-9|TRBJ1-5
SSSLVGGPQH